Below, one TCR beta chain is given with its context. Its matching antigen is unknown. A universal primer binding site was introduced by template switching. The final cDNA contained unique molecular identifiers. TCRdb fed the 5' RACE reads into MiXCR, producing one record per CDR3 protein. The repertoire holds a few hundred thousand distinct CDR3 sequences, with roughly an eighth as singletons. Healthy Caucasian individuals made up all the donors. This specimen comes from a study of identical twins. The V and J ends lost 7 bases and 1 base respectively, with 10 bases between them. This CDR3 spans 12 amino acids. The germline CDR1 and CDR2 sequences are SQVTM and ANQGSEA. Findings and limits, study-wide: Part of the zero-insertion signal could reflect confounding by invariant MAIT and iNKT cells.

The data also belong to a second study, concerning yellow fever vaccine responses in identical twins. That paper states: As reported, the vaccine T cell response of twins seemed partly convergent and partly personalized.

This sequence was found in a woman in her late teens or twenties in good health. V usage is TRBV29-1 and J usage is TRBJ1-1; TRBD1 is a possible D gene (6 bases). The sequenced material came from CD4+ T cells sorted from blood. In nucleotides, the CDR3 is TGCAGCGCTGGGACACAGAACACTGAAGCTTTCTTT. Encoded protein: CSAGTQNTEAFF.